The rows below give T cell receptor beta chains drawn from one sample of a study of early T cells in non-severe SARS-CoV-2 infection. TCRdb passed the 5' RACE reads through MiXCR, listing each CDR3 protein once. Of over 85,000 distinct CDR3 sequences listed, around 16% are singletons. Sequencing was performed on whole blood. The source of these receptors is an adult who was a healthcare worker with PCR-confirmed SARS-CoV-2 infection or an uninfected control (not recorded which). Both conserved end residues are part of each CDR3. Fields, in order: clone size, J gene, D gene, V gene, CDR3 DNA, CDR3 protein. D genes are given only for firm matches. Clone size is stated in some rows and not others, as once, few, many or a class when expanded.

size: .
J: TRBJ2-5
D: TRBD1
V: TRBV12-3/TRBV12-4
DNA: TGTGCCAGCAGTTTAAACCAGGGGGCGTCGGAGACCCAGTACTTC
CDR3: CASSLNQGASETQYF

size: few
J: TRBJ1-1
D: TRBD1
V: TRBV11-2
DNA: TGTGCCAGCTGGGACAGGGGCCAGAACACTGAAGCTTTCTTT
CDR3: CASWDRGQNTEAFF

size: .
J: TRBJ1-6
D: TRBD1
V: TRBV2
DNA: TGTGCCAGCCGGGGACAGGGGCCCTCACCCCTCCACTTT
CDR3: CASRGQGPSPLHF

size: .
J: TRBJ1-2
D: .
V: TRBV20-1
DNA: TGCAGTGCTAGAGAGAGGGTCTCGGGAGGCTACACCTTC
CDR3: CSARERVSGGYTF

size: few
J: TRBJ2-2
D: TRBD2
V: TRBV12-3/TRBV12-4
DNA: TGTGCCAGCAGTCGGGACTATCGCGGCGGGGAGCTGTTTTTT
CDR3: CASSRDYRGGELFF

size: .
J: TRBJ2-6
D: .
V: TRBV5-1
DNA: TGCGCCAGCAGCTTGGAACCCAGGGTCGGCGTCCTGACTTTC
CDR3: CASSLEPRVGVLTF

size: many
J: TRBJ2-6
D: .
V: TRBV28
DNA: TGTGCCAGCAGTTTACGTCGTAGGGGACCCATCTCTGGGGTCAACGTCCTGACTTTC
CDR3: CASSLRRRGPISGVNVLTF

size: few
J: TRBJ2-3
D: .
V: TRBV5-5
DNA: TGTGCCAGCAGCTCTAATGTCCTCACAGATACGCAGTATTTT
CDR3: CASSSNVLTDTQYF

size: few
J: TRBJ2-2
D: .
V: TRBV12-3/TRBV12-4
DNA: TGTGCCAGCAGTTCCGTCTCCGGGGAGCTGTTTTTT
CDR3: CASSSVSGELFF

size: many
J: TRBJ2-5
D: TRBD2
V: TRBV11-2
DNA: TGTGCCAGCAGCTCGCCAGGGACTACAAACTACCAAGAGACCCAGTACTTC
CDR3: CASSSPGTTNYQETQYF

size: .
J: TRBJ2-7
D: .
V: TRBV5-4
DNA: TGTGCCAGCAGCTTGTCAGGGTCCGAGCAGTACTTC
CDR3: CASSLSGSEQYF

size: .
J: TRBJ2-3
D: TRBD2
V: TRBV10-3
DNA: TGTGCCACCGCGACTAGCGAGGGCCATAGAGATACGCAGTATTTT
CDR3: CATATSEGHRDTQYF

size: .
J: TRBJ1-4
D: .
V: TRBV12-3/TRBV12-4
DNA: TGTGCCAGCAGACCTCCGGGGGCGGCCGAAAAACTGTTTTTT
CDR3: CASRPPGAAEKLFF

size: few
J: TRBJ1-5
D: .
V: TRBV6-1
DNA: TGTGCCAGCAATATGGAGTTTGAGAATCAGCCCCAGCATTTT
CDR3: CASNMEFENQPQHF

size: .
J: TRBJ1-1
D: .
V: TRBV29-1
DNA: TGCAGCGTTAAAGGGAAAGTGGCTGAAGCTTTCTTT
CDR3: CSVKGKVAEAFF

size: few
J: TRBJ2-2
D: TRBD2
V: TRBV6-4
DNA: TGTGCCAGCAGCCAAACTAGCGGTAACACCGGGGAGCTGTTTTTT
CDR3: CASSQTSGNTGELFF

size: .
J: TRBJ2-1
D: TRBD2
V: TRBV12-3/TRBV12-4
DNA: TGTGCCAGCCGGGGTAGCGGGGGGAATGAGCAGTTCTTC
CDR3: CASRGSGGNEQFF

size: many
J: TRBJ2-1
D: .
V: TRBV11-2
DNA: TGTGCCAGCAGCCCCACTGGCAATGAGCAGTTCTTC
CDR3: CASSPTGNEQFF

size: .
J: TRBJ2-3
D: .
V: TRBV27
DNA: TGTGCCAGCAGTCCCACTATAGGCACAGATACGCAGTATTTT
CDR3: CASSPTIGTDTQYF

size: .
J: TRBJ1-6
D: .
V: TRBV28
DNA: TGTGCCAGCAGTTTAAAGGTGTCACCCCTCCACTTT
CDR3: CASSLKVSPLHF

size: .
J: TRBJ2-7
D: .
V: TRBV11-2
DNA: TGTGCCAGCAGCTTAGAAGGCAGACTCCCCTACGAGCAGTACTTC
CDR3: CASSLEGRLPYEQYF

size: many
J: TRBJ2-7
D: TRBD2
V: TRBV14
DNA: TGTGCCAGCAGCCCCCGGGGGGGAGGCGAGCAGTACTTC
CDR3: CASSPRGGGEQYF

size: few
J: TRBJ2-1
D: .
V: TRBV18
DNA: TGTGCCAGCTCACCCCCGGGACTGAGGAGCTCCTACAATGAGCAGTTCTTC
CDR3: CASSPPGLRSSYNEQFF

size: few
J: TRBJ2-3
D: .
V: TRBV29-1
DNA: TGCAGCGTTGAGGGGGTATCAGGGGTTCGCACAGATACGCAGTATTTT
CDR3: CSVEGVSGVRTDTQYF

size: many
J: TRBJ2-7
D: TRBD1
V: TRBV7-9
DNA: TGTGCCAGCAGCTTTCTCACCGGGACAGTCTCTTACGAGCAGTACTTC
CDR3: CASSFLTGTVSYEQYF

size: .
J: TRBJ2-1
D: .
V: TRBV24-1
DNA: TGTGCCACCAGCTCCCCGAGGGGGTCCTCAGGGAATGAGCAGTTCTTC
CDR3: CATSSPRGSSGNEQFF

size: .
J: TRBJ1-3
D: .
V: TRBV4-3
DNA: TGCGCCAGCAGCCAAGATTGGGGGAGGGCCTCGGCGTACTCTGGAAACACCATATATTTT
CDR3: CASSQDWGRASAYSGNTIYF

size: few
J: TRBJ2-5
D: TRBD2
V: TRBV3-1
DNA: TGTGCCAGCAGCCCACCTCAGCGGGGGGGCCAAAAGGAGACCCAGTACTTC
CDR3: CASSPPQRGGQKETQYF

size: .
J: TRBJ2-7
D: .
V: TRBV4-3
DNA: TGCGCCAGCAGCCAAGATTCGGGCCAATTAAGCTCCTACGAGCAGTACTTC
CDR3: CASSQDSGQLSSYEQYF

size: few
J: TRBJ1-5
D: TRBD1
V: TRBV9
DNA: TGTGCCAGCAGCGAGGGGGACAGGGCGTCCAATCAGCCCCAGCATTTT
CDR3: CASSEGDRASNQPQHF

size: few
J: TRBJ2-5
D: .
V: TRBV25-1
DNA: TGTGCCAGCAGTGCTACCCCGGACAGACAAGAGACCCAGTACTTC
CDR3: CASSATPDRQETQYF

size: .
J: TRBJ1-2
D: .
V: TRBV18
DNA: TGTGCCAGCTCACCAACTCGGGACGTCGGCTATGGCTACACCTTC
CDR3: CASSPTRDVGYGYTF

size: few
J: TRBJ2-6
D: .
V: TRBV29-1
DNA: TGCAGCGCCGGACAGAGTTTCTCTGGGGCCAACGTCCTGACTTTC
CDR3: CSAGQSFSGANVLTF

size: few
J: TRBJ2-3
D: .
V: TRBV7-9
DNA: TGTGCCAGCAGCTTTAGTCAGGGCCCCAGCCCAGATACGCAGTATTTT
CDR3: CASSFSQGPSPDTQYF